The 14 T cell receptor beta chains reported below all come from one sample, sequenced in a study of PD-L1 blockade in urothelial cancer. Regarding time point: pretreatment peripheral blood. Repertoires were generated with immunoSEQ multiplex PCR, while TCRdb's copy carries only in-frame clones and drops some. Of 49,000 or so clones in the sample, approximately 79% were seen once. The material sequenced was PBMCs, taken around atezolizumab (anti-PD-L1) treatment. The receptors come from a man aged 65 to 79 with urothelial cancer.

The chain couples TRBV5-5 to TRBJ2-1, with D maybe TRBD2 (6 bases). Germline CDR1 and CDR2: SGHKS and YYEKEE (reference sequence). The CDR3 is 16 amino acids. Trimming removed 5 bases from V and 2 bases from J, with 17 bases in between. The CDR3 is CASSPGRGGPYNEQFF. DNA of the CDR3: TGTGCCAGCAGTCCCGGGCGGGGTGGGCCCTACAATGAGCAGTTCTTC.

DNA of the CDR3: TGCAGCGTTAACGACAGGAGCTATGGCTACACCTTC. It codes for CSVNDRSYGYTF. The gene calls are TRBV29-1 and TRBJ1-2, with D perhaps TRBD1 (6 bases). Trimming removed 5 bases from V and 4 bases from J, with 11 bases in between. CDR3 length: 12 amino acids. Per the germline V gene, CDR1 is SQVTM and CDR2 is ANQGSEA.

The chain employs TRBV28 and TRBJ2-5; D is possibly TRBD1 (6 bases). The germline V and J ends were trimmed by 6 bases and 2 bases, with 10 bases remaining between them. CDR3 length: 13 residues. The germline V gene has CDR1 MDHEN and CDR2 SYDVKM. The DNA for the CDR3 is TGTGCCAGCAGGAGAAGGGGGCAAGAGACCCAGTACTTC. The encoded protein is CASRRRGQETQYF.

This clone appeared a few times. This sequence joins TRBV6-6 and TRBJ1-1, with unresolved D. In germline, CDR1 is MNHNY, CDR2 SVGAGI (reference sequence). V lost 6 bases and J lost 1, with 9 bases in between. There are 13 residues in the CDR3. The CDR3: CASRYSENTEAFF. The CDR3 nucleotides read TGTGCCAGCAGATACAGCGAGAACACTGAAGCTTTCTTT.

This chain links TRBV19 with TRBJ2-7, with unresolved D. V lost 1 base and J 5 bases, leaving 9 bases between the germline ends. The CDR3 is made up of 13 amino acids. Per the germline V gene, CDR1 is LNHDA and CDR2 is SQIVND (reference sequence). The DNA for the CDR3 is TGTGCCAGTAGTATAGCTTCAGTGCACGAGCAGTACTTC. This sequence encodes CASSIASVHEQYF.

V gene TRBV12-5 combines with J gene TRBJ2-5; weak D call: TRBD2 (6 bases). Trimming took off 7 bases at V and 5 bases at J, with 17 bases between the two ends. The length of the CDR3 is 14 residues. Germline V gene lookup returns CDR1 LGHNT and CDR2 FRNRAP. This chain's CDR3 is CASDTSGGCETQYF. CDR3 sequence (DNA): TGTGCTAGTGATACATCCGGGGGTTGTGAGACCCAGTACTTC.

The V gene is TRBV27, the J gene TRBJ2-1, with 7 bases lining up with TRBD2. Germline CDR1 MNHEY, CDR2 SMNVEV (reference sequence). This CDR3 is 15 amino acids long. V shed 6 bases and J 0 bases; nucleotides not matched to a gene: 5. Here the CDR3 DNA reads TGTGCCAGCAGGCGGACTAGGGGCTCCTACAATGAGCAGTTCTTC. Translating gives CASRRTRGSYNEQFF.

The V and J genes are TRBV28 and TRBJ1-2; 7 positions match TRBD1. The V and J ends lost 9 bases and 6 bases, in that order; junction bases with no gene match: 7. The germline gives CDR1 MDHEN, CDR2 SYDVKM. This CDR3 is 12 amino acids long. The CDR3 nucleotides are TGTGCCAGTATACAGGGGATCCATGGCTACACCTTC. This gives the protein CASIQGIHGYTF.

This clone appeared once. The chain has TRBV27 and TRBJ2-1; 8 positions agree with TRBD2. V dropped 8 bases and J dropped 4; count of bases not matched to a gene: 22. The V gene's germline CDR1 is MNHEY and CDR2 SMNVEV (reference sequence). The CDR3 is 19 amino acids. This CDR3 reads CASVKSGGPYGHSYNEQFF. DNA of the CDR3: TGTGCCAGCGTTAAGTCGGGAGGGCCTTATGGACATTCTTACAATGAGCAGTTCTTC.

The V and J genes are TRBV6-5 and TRBJ2-3; D is possibly TRBD1 (6 bases). Trimming shortened V by 3 bases and J by 4 bases, and 11 bases separated the two germline ends. Germline V CDR1 and CDR2: MNHEY, SVGAGI. The CDR3 is made up of 14 amino acids. CDR3 nucleotides: TGTGCCAGCAGTTATTTACAGGGATCAGATACGCAGTATTTT. Protein product: CASSYLQGSDTQYF.

V and J are TRBV6-1 and TRBJ2-3; possible D gene TRBD1, 5 bases. Trimming removed 8 bases from V and 6 bases from J, with 15 bases in between. The CDR3 covers 13 residues. From germline, CDR1 is MNHNS and CDR2 SASEGT. CDR3 nucleotides: TGTGCCAGCGCAGGAACAGGTGCCGATACGCAGTATTTT. Protein sequence: CASAGTGADTQYF.

This clone is a singleton in its sample. V gene TRBV9 combines with J gene TRBJ2-7; 10 nucleotides line up with TRBD1. The V gene's germline CDR1 is SGDLS and CDR2 YYNGEE. The CDR3 totals 15 residues. V lost 4 bases, J lost 3 bases, and 7 bases stayed unmatched. CDR3 residues: CASSLRQGANYEQYF. CDR3 DNA: TGTGCCAGCAGCTTGAGACAGGGGGCGAACTACGAGCAGTACTTC.

This chain joins TRBV19 and TRBJ2-1; D remains ambiguous. Per germline, CDR1 LNHDA and CDR2 SQIVND (reference sequence). CDR3 length: 16 amino acids. Trimming removed 0 bases from V and 0 bases from J, with 9 bases in between. The CDR3 DNA reads as TGTGCCAGTAGTATAGATTTAAGGAGCTCCTACAATGAGCAGTTCTTC. Translating it yields CASSIDLRSSYNEQFF. Full variable domain (missing parts from reference TRBV19 and TRBJ2-1): DGGITQSPKYLFRKEGQNVTLSCEQNLNHDAMYWYRQDPGQGLRLIYYSQIVNDFQKGDIAEGYSVSREKKESFPLTVTSAQKNPTAFYLCASSIDLRSSYNEQFFGPGTRLTVL.

This clone was counted only a few times. The chain couples TRBV28 to TRBJ2-7, with 7 nucleotides matching TRBD1. The germline V gene has CDR1 MDHEN and CDR2 SYDVKM. V was pared by 3 bases and J by 0 bases, with 8 bases of the junction left unmatched. The CDR3 is 16 amino acids. CDR3 in amino acids: CASSFPLQGSSYEQYF. CDR3 sequence (DNA): TGTGCCAGCAGTTTCCCTTTACAGGGGAGCTCCTACGAGCAGTACTTC.